These 29 T cell receptor beta chains came from one sample sequenced in a study of shared clonotypes between healthy human individuals. Libraries were prepared by immunoSEQ multiplex PCR; TCRdb keeps only in-frame clonotypes and omits some of them. The profile shows 2.5 million or so clones, approximately 92% of them singletons. Sequenced material: naive CD4+ T cells sorted from blood. Subset noted: CD45RA+ positively selected. The receptor set was obtained from a young man in good health.

The chain employs TRBV28 and TRBJ1-6; TRBD1 matches at 9 bases. The CDR3 consists of 17 residues. V shed 5 bases, J shed 1 base, and the junction held 6 bases outside the gene matches. Germline lookup yields CDR1 MDHEN and CDR2 SYDVKM. CDR3 DNA sequence: TGTGCCAGCAGTCTCGGGACAGGGAGGTCCTATAATTCACCCCTCCACTTT. It is translated as CASSLGTGRSYNSPLHF.

This clone is a singleton in its sample. This chain joins TRBV5-5 and TRBJ2-5, with 9 bases that match TRBD2. This CDR3 region has 17 residues. Trimming cost V 0 bases and J 3 bases; bases outside gene matches: 9. CDR1 and CDR2 from the germline V gene are SGHKS and YYEKEE (reference sequence). CDR3: CASSLVAQRGVKETQYF. In nucleotides, the CDR3 is TGTGCCAGCAGCTTGGTAGCCCAGCGGGGGGTTAAAGAGACCCAGTACTTC.

This chain joins TRBV6-1 and TRBJ1-2; D may be TRBD1 (5 bases). Trimming pared 8 bases from V and 5 bases from J, leaving 18 bases between. Per germline, CDR1 MNHNS and CDR2 SASEGT. This CDR3 comprises 14 residues. CDR3 sequence reads: CASSRQGLLYGYTF. CDR3 nucleotide sequence: TGTGCCAGCTCGAGGCAGGGCCTTTTGTATGGCTACACCTTC.

This rearrangement joins TRBV6-1 to TRBJ2-1; tentatively, D is TRBD2 (6 bases). The ends were cut back, 1 base at V and 3 bases at J, with 10 bases in the middle. Looked up from germline, CDR1 is MNHNS and CDR2 is SASEGT. The CDR3 is 15 residues long. The CDR3, as DNA: TGTGCCAGCAGTGAAGGGGGGAGGTTCTACAATGAGCAGTTCTTC. Translated: CASSEGGRFYNEQFF.

Concerning this clone: Other nucleotide sequences in the sample specify the same CDR3. This rearrangement joins TRBV11-2 to TRBJ2-7; D is uncertain. Trimming shortened V by 7 bases and J by 2 bases, and 6 bases separated the two germline ends. Germline values: CDR1 SGHAT, CDR2 FQNNGV. The CDR3 loop spans 11 amino acids. The CDR3 coding sequence is TGTGCCAGCACCCCGGCCTACGAGCAGTACTTC. Translation gives CASTPAYEQYF.

The genes are TRBV30 and TRBJ2-7; 7 positions match TRBD1. J gave up 2 bases and V 0 bases, and 4 bases lay outside the gene matches. The length of the CDR3 is 14 residues. In germline, CDR1 is GTSNPN, CDR2 SVGIG (reference sequence). CDR3 residues: CAWSVRTGAYEQYF. The CDR3 DNA reads TGTGCCTGGAGTGTAAGGACAGGAGCCTACGAGCAGTACTTC.

The sample holds one count of this clone. The chain carries TRBV11-2 and TRBJ2-7, with D maybe TRBD1 (6 bases). Germline V gene sequence: CDR1 SGHAT, CDR2 FQNNGV. V was trimmed by 1 base and J by 4 bases, leaving 17 bases between them. The CDR3 covers 16 residues. Written as DNA, the CDR3 is TGTGCCAGCAGCTTAGGAGAGGCTGGGGGCGGGTACGAGCAGTACTTC. This translates into CASSLGEAGGGYEQYF.

The chain uses TRBV7-2 and TRBJ2-3; possibly TRBD2 for D (5 bases). This CDR3 region has 11 residues. Germline assignment: CDR1 SGHTA and CDR2 FQGNSA. V lost 5 bases and J 9 bases, leaving 9 bases between the germline ends. CDR3 in amino acids: CASSPGKTQYF. The CDR3 DNA follows: TGTGCCAGCAGCCCCGGGAAGACGCAGTATTTT.

The chain carries TRBV18 and TRBJ1-1; no definite D call. The V end lost 2 bases, the J end lost 1 base, and 8 bases lay between the germline ends. There are 14 residues in the CDR3. Per germline, CDR1 KGHSH and CDR2 LQKENI. CDR3 in DNA: TGTGCCAGCTCACCAGTCCCGGAGAACACTGAAGCTTTCTTT. It yields the protein CASSPVPENTEAFF.

The gene calls are TRBV30 and TRBJ2-7; D possibly corresponds to TRBD2 (7 bases). The ends were cut back, 8 bases at V and 1 base at J, with 27 bases in the middle. The CDR3 length is 17 residues. Germline CDR1 is GTSNPN and CDR2 is SVGIG (reference sequence). The DNA of the CDR3 is TGTGCCGGGGGGGCAGGGAGAGGGGCCAAGCTTTCCTACGAGCAGTACTTC. This sequence encodes CAGGAGRGAKLSYEQYF.

The chain carries TRBV7-2 and TRBJ1-6; D is perhaps TRBD1 (6 bases). The CDR3 extends over 17 amino acids. Trimming took 10 bases from V and 0 from J, leaving 19 bases between them. Germline CDR1 and CDR2: SGHTA and FQGNSA. This chain's CDR3 is CAIHGGLQSSYNSPLHF. In DNA form, the CDR3 reads TGTGCCATCCACGGGGGCCTTCAGAGCTCCTATAATTCACCCCTCCACTTT.

As concerns this clone: Distinct nucleotide sequences in the sample also encode this CDR3. The chain couples TRBV9 to TRBJ2-1; D gene ambiguous. CDR1 and CDR2 (germline): SGDLS, YYNGEE. The V end lost 0 bases, the J end lost 4 bases, and 11 bases lay between the germline ends. There are 15 residues in the CDR3. CDR3: CASSVAGGTYNEQFF. CDR3 coding DNA: TGTGCCAGCAGCGTAGCGGGCGGAACTTACAATGAGCAGTTCTTC.

A single count supports this clone. Different DNA sequences within this sample yield the same CDR3. This sequence joins TRBV30 and TRBJ2-5; D might be TRBD2 (5 bases). This CDR3 contains 13 residues. Deletions cut 1 base from V and 4 bases from J, with 10 bases between. Per germline, CDR1 GTSNPN and CDR2 SVGIG (reference sequence). CDR3 in DNA: TGTGCCTGGAGTGGAGGACTTGGAGAGACCCAGTACTTC. Its translation: CAWSGGLGETQYF.

This clone was counted only a few times. Other DNA sequences in this specimen translate into the identical CDR3. This rearrangement joins TRBV6-5 to TRBJ1-5, with D possibly matching TRBD1 (6 bases). The V gene lost 6 bases and the J gene lost 0 bases, with 12 bases spanning the gap. Germline V gene lookup returns CDR1 MNHEY and CDR2 SVGAGI. The CDR3 runs 15 residues. The CDR3 nucleotides read TGTGCCAGCAGCAGGGGAGGGAGTAGCAATCAGCCCCAGCATTTT. It encodes CASSRGGSSNQPQHF.

For this clone: Other nucleotide sequences in the sample specify the same CDR3. The rearrangement links TRBV9 to TRBJ1-2; 8 nucleotides line up with TRBD1. V shed 0 bases, J shed 7 bases, and the junction held 2 bases outside the gene matches. The CDR3 is made up of 13 amino acids. The germline gives CDR1 SGDLS, CDR2 YYNGEE. The CDR3 DNA reads TGTGCCAGCAGCGTAGGAACAGGGGGTGGCTACACCTTC. Translating gives CASSVGTGGGYTF.

The J gene is TRBJ2-3, the V gene TRBV11-1; 7 positions match TRBD2. Looked up from germline, CDR1 is SGHAT and CDR2 is FQDESV (reference sequence). Trimming at V came to 5 bases and at J to 2 bases, leaving 7 bases not matched to a gene. CDR3 length: 15 residues. The CDR3 DNA follows: TGTGCCAGCAGCATTGGGGGGGGAGTCACAGATACGCAGTATTTT. Translating it yields CASSIGGGVTDTQYF.

The chain has TRBV7-2 and TRBJ1-2; D uncertain. V lost 0 bases, J lost 8 bases, and 16 bases lay in between. CDR1 and CDR2 from the germline V gene are SGHTA and FQGNSA. The CDR3 loop spans 15 amino acids. CDR3 sequence: CASSLASYIGMGYTF. CDR3 DNA sequence: TGTGCCAGCAGCTTAGCCAGTTATATCGGTATGGGCTACACCTTC.

CDR3 amino acids: CASSQRLAGGAYEQYF. The DNA of the CDR3 is TGTGCCAGCAGCCAGAGACTAGCGGGAGGTGCCTACGAGCAGTACTTC. The gene calls are TRBV7-2 and TRBJ2-7, with 13 bases lining up with TRBD2. Losses at the gene ends were 5 bases for V and 2 bases for J; bases not matched to a gene: 6. This CDR3 is 16 amino acids long. Germline CDR1 SGHTA, CDR2 FQGNSA. Full variable domain (rest looked up from reference TRBV7-2 and TRBJ2-7): GAGVSQSPSNKVTEKGKDVELRCDPISGHTALYWYRQSLGQGLEFLIYFQGNSAPDKSGLPSDRFSAERTGGSVSTLTIQRTQQEDSAVYLCASSQRLAGGAYEQYFGPGTRLTVT.

V usage is TRBV7-2 and J usage is TRBJ2-5; D not certain. The CDR3 contains 14 residues. Germline loops: CDR1 SGHTA, CDR2 FQGNSA. Deletions cut 5 bases from V and 1 base from J, with 11 bases between. CDR3 amino acids: CASSRPNGQETQYF. The DNA for the CDR3 is TGTGCCAGCAGCCGCCCTAACGGCCAAGAGACCCAGTACTTC.

The genes are TRBV5-1 and TRBJ2-5; 11 bases map to TRBD1. The V segment lost 3 bases and the J segment 0 bases; nucleotides outside the gene matches: 7. This CDR3 has 17 amino acids. From germline, CDR1 is SGHRS and CDR2 YFSETQ. The CDR3 DNA reads as TGCGCCAGCAGCTCCGGGACAGGGGGAACGTACCAAGAGACCCAGTACTTC. This codes for CASSSGTGGTYQETQYF.

The chain has TRBV5-4 and TRBJ1-6; no clear D. The CDR3 loop spans 14 amino acids. The germline gives CDR1 SGHNT, CDR2 YYREEE (reference sequence). Trimming stripped 3 bases from V and 7 bases from J, with 11 bases between. The CDR3 sequence is CASSSQPGNSPLHF. As DNA, the CDR3 is TGTGCCAGCAGCTCGCAACCCGGGAATTCACCCCTCCACTTT.

This chain links TRBV10-1 with TRBJ2-7, with a tentative D call TRBD1 (6 bases). In germline, CDR1 is WNHNN, CDR2 SYGVQD (reference sequence). The CDR3 has 14 amino acids. V lost 0 bases and J 9 bases, leaving 15 bases between the germline ends. The chain's CDR3 is CASSESRGRGSQYF. CDR3 DNA sequence: TGCGCCAGCAGTGAGTCCAGGGGTCGCGGCTCGCAGTACTTC.

A word on this clone: Other DNA sequences in this sample translate to the same CDR3. V and J are TRBV5-4 and TRBJ2-5; D remains unclear. The CDR3 totals 12 residues. Germline loops: CDR1 SGHNT, CDR2 YYREEE (reference sequence). Trimming left V 5 bases short and J 0 bases short, with 5 bases between. The CDR3 DNA reads as TGTGCCAGCAGTCCTTACCAAGAGACCCAGTACTTC. It yields the protein CASSPYQETQYF.

J is TRBJ2-3 and V is TRBV10-3; no clear D gene. CDR3 length equals 14 residues. Germline CDR1 reads ENHRY; CDR2 reads SYGVKD. Trimming took off 6 bases at V and 0 bases at J, with 10 bases between the two ends. Here the CDR3 DNA reads TGTGCCATCAGCGCGGACGGCAGCACAGATACGCAGTATTTT. Protein sequence: CAISADGSTDTQYF.

The rearrangement uses TRBV5-1 and TRBJ2-1, with a tentative D call TRBD2 (5 bases). The germline V gene encodes CDR1 SGHRS and CDR2 YFSETQ. V lost 4 bases, J lost 0 bases, and 17 bases lay in between. CDR3 length: 17 residues. The CDR3 nucleotides are TGCGCCAGCAGCACTGTTGGCGGGCTAAGCTCCTACAATGAGCAGTTCTTC. Protein sequence: CASSTVGGLSSYNEQFF.

This sequence joins TRBV18 and TRBJ1-2; maybe TRBD1 (5 bases). The CDR3 covers 16 residues. V was pared by 0 bases and J by 4 bases, with 15 bases between. Germline V gene sequence: CDR1 KGHSH, CDR2 LQKENI. Here the CDR3 DNA reads TGTGCCAGCTCACCACCGCTAGTAAAGGGGACCTATGGCTACACCTTC. This codes for CASSPPLVKGTYGYTF.

The chain carries TRBV2 and TRBJ1-2, with D uncertain. Germline V lookup: CDR1 SNHLY, CDR2 FYNNEI. With 7 bases removed from V and 0 bases from J, the gap between germline ends came to 15 bases. CDR3 size: 15 residues. CDR3 DNA sequence: TGTGCCAGCAACGTGGCAGCTTTACCTAACTATGGCTACACCTTC. Protein product: CASNVAALPNYGYTF.

The chain is built from TRBV5-8 and TRBJ2-3, with 8 nucleotides matching TRBD2. The ends lost 2 bases at V and 3 bases at J; junction bases unmatched: 2. CDR3 length equals 14 residues. Germline values: CDR1 SGHTS, CDR2 YDEGEE. CDR3 in amino acids: CASSLAGVTDTQYF. The CDR3 bases are TGTGCCAGCAGCTTAGCGGGAGTAACAGATACGCAGTATTTT.

As concerns this clone: The sample has other DNA sequences that encode this CDR3 too. The V call is TRBV19, the J call TRBJ2-6; the D is unclear. Germline loops: CDR1 LNHDA, CDR2 SQIVND (reference sequence). V lost 5 bases, J lost 0 bases, and 5 bases lay in between. The CDR3 length is 14 residues. The CDR3 coding sequence is TGTGCCAGTAGTTTGAGCTCTGGGGCCAACGTCCTGACTTTC. It encodes CASSLSSGANVLTF.